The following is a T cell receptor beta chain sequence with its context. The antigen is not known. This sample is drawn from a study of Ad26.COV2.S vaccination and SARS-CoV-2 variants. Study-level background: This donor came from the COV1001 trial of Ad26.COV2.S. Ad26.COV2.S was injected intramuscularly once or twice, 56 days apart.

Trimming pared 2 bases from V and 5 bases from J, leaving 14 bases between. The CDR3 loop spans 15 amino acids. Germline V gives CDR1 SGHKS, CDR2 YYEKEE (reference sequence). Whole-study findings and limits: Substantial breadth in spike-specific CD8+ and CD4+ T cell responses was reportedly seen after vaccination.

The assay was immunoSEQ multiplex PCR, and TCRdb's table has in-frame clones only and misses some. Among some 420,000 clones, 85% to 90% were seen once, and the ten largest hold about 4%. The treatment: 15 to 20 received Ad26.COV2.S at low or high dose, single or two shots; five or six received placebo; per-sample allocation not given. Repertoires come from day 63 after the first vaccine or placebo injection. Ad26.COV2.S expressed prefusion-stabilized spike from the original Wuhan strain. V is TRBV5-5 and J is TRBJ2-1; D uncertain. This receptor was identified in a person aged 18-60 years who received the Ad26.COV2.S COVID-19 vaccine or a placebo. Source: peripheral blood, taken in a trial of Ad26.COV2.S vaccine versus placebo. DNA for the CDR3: TGTGCCAGCAGCTTCGGGCCGGCGACCGACAATGAGCAGTTCTTC. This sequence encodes CASSFGPATDNEQFF.